Only a few counts were recorded for the clone carrying this T cell receptor beta chain. This specimen comes from a study of response to subunit inactivated influenza vaccine. Each CDR3 protein is one row after TCRdb ran MiXCR on the RT-PCR reads. The sample includes just under 550,000 distinct CDR3 sequences, approximately 24% of them seen just once. The V end was cut by 3 bases, the J end by 1 base, with 14 bases between. CDR3 length: 16 amino acids. Germline loops: CDR1 MDHEN, CDR2 SYDVKM. These records were also assigned to another study, of T cells expressing NK-cell markers. That work adds: 5'RACE template switching with UMIs generated TCR beta cDNA. Investigators obtained TCR beta repertoires from sorted CD3+CD56+NKG2C+, CD3+CD56+NKG2C- and CD3+CD56-NKG2C+ T cells.

The sequencing used CD4+ T cells sorted from PBMCs, collected roughly 12 days after vaccination. The gene calls are TRBV28 and TRBJ2-3, with a tentative D call TRBD2 (5 bases). The origin of this receptor is a man aged 45-65 years who received an inactivated influenza vaccine. CDR3 bases: TGTGCCAGCAGTTTGCCGGGGTTCGTTGGCACAGATACGCAGTATTTT. Protein: CASSLPGFVGTDTQYF.